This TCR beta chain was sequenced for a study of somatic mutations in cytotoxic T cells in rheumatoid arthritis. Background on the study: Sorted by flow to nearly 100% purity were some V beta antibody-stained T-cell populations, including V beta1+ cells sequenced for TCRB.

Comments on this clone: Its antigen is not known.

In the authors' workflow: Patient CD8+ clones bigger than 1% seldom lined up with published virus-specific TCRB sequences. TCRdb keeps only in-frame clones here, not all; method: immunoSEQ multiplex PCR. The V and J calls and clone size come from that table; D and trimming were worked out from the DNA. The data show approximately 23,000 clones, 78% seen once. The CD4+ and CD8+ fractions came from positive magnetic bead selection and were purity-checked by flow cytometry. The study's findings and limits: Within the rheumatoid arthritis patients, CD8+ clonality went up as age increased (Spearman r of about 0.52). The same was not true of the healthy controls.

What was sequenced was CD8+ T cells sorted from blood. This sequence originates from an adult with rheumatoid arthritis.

The CDR3 is CASSEGQGRTEAFF. The DNA of the CDR3 is TGTGCCAGCAGCGAAGGACAGGGCCGCACTGAAGCTTTCTTT. V and J are TRBV13 and TRBJ1-1; 8 bases match TRBD1. Germline assignment: CDR1 PRHDT and CDR2 FYEKMQ (reference sequence). J gave up 4 bases and V 5 bases, and 6 bases lay outside the gene matches. This CDR3 has 14 residues. Full variable domain (rest looked up from reference TRBV13 and TRBJ1-1): AAGVIQSPRHLIKEKRETATLKCYPIPRHDTVYWYQQGPGQDPQFLISFYEKMQSDKGSIPDRFSAQQFSDYHSELNMSSLELGDSALYFCASSEGQGRTEAFFGQGTRLTVV.